This passage covers 5 T cell receptor beta chains from one sample sequenced in a study of cytomegalovirus exposure and HLA in healthy donors. The protocol was immunoSEQ multiplex PCR, while the TCRdb copy is restricted to in-frame clones and leaves out a portion. The sample consists of 200,000 or so clones, roughly 84% of them appearing once. Sequencing was done on a sample of PBMCs. The source of these receptors is a man between 18 and 29 years old in good health and CMV-seropositive.

The rearrangement uses TRBV28 and TRBJ2-7, with 10 positions matching TRBD2. The CDR3 totals 18 residues. Looked up from germline, CDR1 is MDHEN and CDR2 is SYDVKM. V trimming: 5 bases; J trimming: 4 bases; junction bases outside the gene matches: 17. In nucleotides, the CDR3 is TGTGCCAGCAGTCTCGGGATAGCGGGAGGCCCTACCATGTACGAGCAGTACTTC. This translates into CASSLGIAGGPTMYEQYF.

The chain has TRBV27 and TRBJ2-1, with D unresolved. The ends were cut back, 4 bases at V and 6 bases at J, with 13 bases in the middle. Germline V lookup: CDR1 MNHEY, CDR2 SMNVEV (reference sequence). CDR3 size: 14 residues. The chain's CDR3 is CASSYRVSGNEQFF. The CDR3 coding sequence is TGTGCCAGCAGTTACCGCGTGTCAGGCAATGAGCAGTTCTTC.

The sample holds one count of this clone. J is TRBJ2-2 and V is TRBV5-1; the match to TRBD2 covers 13 bases. Per the germline V gene, CDR1 is SGHRS and CDR2 is YFSETQ. This CDR3 has 16 amino acids. The V and J ends lost 0 bases and 6 bases, in that order; junction bases with no gene match: 2. The chain's CDR3 is CASSLAGLAGAGELFF. The CDR3 coding sequence is TGCGCCAGCAGCTTGGCTGGACTAGCGGGAGCCGGGGAGCTGTTTTTT.

V usage is TRBV4-3 and J usage is TRBJ2-7; 9 bases align to TRBD2. Germline trimming cut 0 bases from V and 5 bases from J; bases unmatched to any gene: 2. Germline V gene sequence: CDR1 LGHNA, CDR2 YSLEER. The CDR3 is made up of 14 amino acids. CDR3 amino acids: CASSQDASGNEQYF. CDR3 in DNA: TGCGCCAGCAGCCAAGATGCTAGCGGGAACGAGCAGTACTTC.

The chain employs TRBV11-2 and TRBJ1-5, with a possible D match to TRBD1 (6 bases). This CDR3 has 15 residues. Deletions cut 3 bases from V and 7 bases from J, with 16 bases between. Germline assignment: CDR1 SGHAT and CDR2 FQNNGV. This CDR3 is CASSLGGGGWQPQHF. The CDR3 DNA reads TGTGCCAGCAGCTTGGGGGGCGGGGGTTGGCAGCCCCAGCATTTT.